The present entry profiles one TCR beta chain with its context. Its antigen is currently unknown. Germline assignment: CDR1 SGHAT and CDR2 FQNNGV. The CDR3 runs to 14 residues. Trimming left V 4 bases short and J 8 bases short, with 15 bases between. The data are from a study of identical twins. The study's findings and limits: An excess of low generation probability was shown by twin-shared out-of-frame alpha sequences. Monozygotic twin pairs showed more out-of-frame TCR alpha sharing than models estimated.

A template switching step contributed a universal primer site, while unique molecular identifiers were present in the cDNA. TCRdb used MiXCR to reprocess the 5' RACE reads, holding one entry per CDR3 protein. Among roughly 250,000 distinct CDR3 sequences listed, 7.5% were seen once. Another study also made use of these data, one on yellow fever vaccine responses in identical twins. From that paper: As reported, the vaccine T cell response of twins seemed partly convergent and partly personalized.

The gene calls are TRBV11-2 and TRBJ2-1; D is tentatively TRBD1 or TRBD2 (5 bases each). The source material was CD8+ T cells sorted from blood. This TCR came from a woman aged 18-29 years in good health. This chain's CDR3 is CASSSISGPDEQFF. DNA of the CDR3: TGTGCCAGCAGCTCCATATCGGGACCGGATGAGCAGTTCTTC.